The 21 T cell receptor beta chains reported below all come from one sample, sequenced in a study of T cell repertoires in cytomegalovirus infection. The antigens of these receptors remain unknown. TCRdb re-called the reads with MiXCR, one entry per CDR3 protein. The sample includes about 110,000 distinct CDR3 sequences, around 45% seen only once; the top ten take roughly 70%. This specimen consisted of CD8+ T cells from cultured PBMCs, obtained from culture after CMV antigen stimulation. The receptors here all came from a human donor in good health (CMV status not recorded). Some clones in this sample may be carry-over from other donors' samples.

This clonotype appeared many times. The rearrangement links TRBV11-2 to TRBJ2-3; perhaps D is TRBD1 or TRBD2 (5 bases each). The CDR3 is 15 amino acids. The germline V gene encodes CDR1 SGHAT and CDR2 FQNNGV. Trimming removed 6 bases at V and 7 bases at J, with 20 bases between. The CDR3 region is CASSSPGPSFYTQYF. The CDR3 DNA sequence: TGTGCCAGCAGTTCACCGGGACCGTCATTTTATACGCAGTATTTT.

The sample holds a few counts of this clonotype. The genes are TRBV7-9 and TRBJ2-3; D is ambiguous. Deletions cut 5 bases from V and 0 bases from J, with 15 bases between. The CDR3 contains 16 residues. From germline, CDR1 is SEHNR and CDR2 FQNEAQ (reference sequence). CDR3 in amino acids: CASSPLEGWSTDTQYF. DNA of the CDR3: TGTGCCAGCAGCCCCCTGGAAGGGTGGAGCACAGATACGCAGTATTTT.

Only one count was recorded for this clonotype. The rearrangement joins TRBV5-8 to TRBJ1-5; no clear D. This CDR3 comprises 16 residues. Per the germline V gene, CDR1 is SGHTS and CDR2 is YDEGEE. V lost 0 bases and J lost 1, with 11 bases in between. The CDR3 bases are TGTGCCAGCAGCTTGGACGGACTGCAAAGCAATCAGCCCCAGCATTTT. It yields the protein CASSLDGLQSNQPQHF.

The chain recombines TRBV10-3 with TRBJ2-1; 7 bases match TRBD1. The V and J ends lost 2 bases and 5 bases, in that order; junction bases with no gene match: 6. The CDR3 is 15 residues long. Germline V gives CDR1 ENHRY, CDR2 SYGVKD. Here the CDR3 reads CAISEGPTGDNEQFF. The CDR3 DNA reads TGTGCCATCAGTGAGGGGCCCACAGGGGACAATGAGCAGTTCTTC.

This clonotype has only a few counts. J is TRBJ2-3 and V is TRBV7-9, with 7 bases aligning to TRBD2. Germline values: CDR1 SEHNR, CDR2 FQNEAQ (reference sequence). J lost 0 bases, V lost 8 bases, and 8 bases had no gene match. There are 15 residues in the CDR3. The CDR3 DNA sequence: TGTGCCAGCGCTGGTCTAGCGGAGAGCACAGATACGCAGTATTTT. It yields the protein CASAGLAESTDTQYF. The complete variable domain, with remaining parts taken from reference TRBV7-9 and TRBJ2-3, reads DTGVSQNPRHKITKRGQNVTFRCDPISEHNRLYWYRQTLGQGPEFLTYFQNEAQLEKSRLLSDRFSAERPKGSFSTLEIQRTEQGDSAMYLCASAGLAESTDTQYFGPGTRLTVL.

V is TRBV6-6 and J is TRBJ1-1; no firm D call. Germline V gives CDR1 MNHNY, CDR2 SVGAGI (reference sequence). The CDR3 is made up of 12 amino acids. The V end was cut by 2 bases, the J end by 11 bases, with 12 bases between. CDR3 protein: CASSYPGSEAFF. Here the CDR3 DNA reads TGTGCCAGCAGTTACCCCGGGAGCGAGGCTTTCTTT.

This clonotype was counted at least ten times. J is TRBJ2-7 and V is TRBV7-9; D might be TRBD1 (6 bases). Germline values: CDR1 SEHNR, CDR2 FQNEAQ (reference sequence). The ends were cut back, 4 bases at V and 2 bases at J, with 21 bases in the middle. The CDR3 has 17 amino acids. The CDR3, as DNA: TGTGCCAGCAGCTACCCGTTGGACAGACCGACCCCCTACGAGCAGTACTTC. The encoded protein is CASSYPLDRPTPYEQYF. Complete variable domain (other parts from reference TRBV7-9 and TRBJ2-7): DTGVSQNPRHKITKRGQNVTFRCDPISEHNRLYWYRQTLGQGPEFLTYFQNEAQLEKSRLLSDRFSAERPKGSFSTLEIQRTEQGDSAMYLCASSYPLDRPTPYEQYFGPGTRLTVT.

The rearrangement links TRBV7-8 to TRBJ1-1; 8 bases align to TRBD1. V was clipped by 2 bases and J by 4 bases; unmatched bases: 9. This CDR3 is 16 amino acids long. CDR1 is SGHVS, CDR2 FQNEAQ, per germline. Here the CDR3 reads CASSLWGTGLSTEAFF. CDR3 nucleotides: TGTGCCAGCAGCTTATGGGGGACAGGTCTAAGCACTGAAGCTTTCTTT.

This clonotype was detected only once. This chain connects TRBV6-6 to TRBJ2-2; TRBD1 agrees at 9 bases. V dropped 6 bases and J dropped 5; count of bases not matched to a gene: 7. Per germline, CDR1 MNHNY and CDR2 SVGAGI (reference sequence). The CDR3 length is 15 residues. The CDR3 reads CASSSTGTGTGELFF. The CDR3 DNA sequence: TGTGCCAGCAGCAGTACCGGGACAGGGACCGGGGAGCTGTTTTTT.

The rearrangement joins TRBV2 to TRBJ1-3; tentatively, D is TRBD1 (5 bases). Germline-derived CDR1 and CDR2 are SNHLY and FYNNEI. This CDR3 comprises 16 residues. V lost 3 bases, J lost 4 bases, and 16 bases lay in between. CDR3: CASSETIGAQGNTIYF. In DNA form, the CDR3 reads TGTGCCAGCAGTGAGACCATCGGGGCGCAGGGAAACACCATATATTTT.

This clonotype appeared a few times. The rearrangement uses TRBV4-1 and TRBJ2-7; 7 nucleotides line up with TRBD1. This CDR3 has 14 amino acids. With V trimmed by 4 bases and J by 6 bases, 9 bases remained unmatched. The germline V gene has CDR1 MGHRA and CDR2 YSYEKL. The chain's CDR3 is CASSPQTGKGEQYF. The CDR3 DNA sequence: TGCGCCAGCAGCCCCCAGACAGGGAAAGGCGAGCAGTACTTC.

This sequence joins TRBV5-6 and TRBJ2-2; D is unclear. Trimming shortened V by 5 bases and J by 1 base, and 6 bases separated the two germline ends. Per germline, CDR1 SGHDT and CDR2 YYEEEE. The CDR3 contains 13 residues. For the CDR3, the DNA is TGTGCCAGCAGACAGATGAACACCGGGGAGCTGTTTTTT. Its translation is CASRQMNTGELFF.

The sample holds a few counts of this clonotype. V is TRBV7-6 and J is TRBJ1-2, with TRBD1 identical over 7 bases. The J segment lost 0 bases and the V segment lost 5 bases, leaving 12 bases of the junction unmatched. Germline V gene data show CDR1 as SGHVS and CDR2 as FNYEAQ. CDR3 length equals 17 residues. The CDR3 reads CASSPTGEVPPNYGYTF. The CDR3 coding sequence is TGTGCCAGCAGCCCTACAGGGGAAGTCCCTCCTAACTATGGCTACACCTTC.

The chain links TRBV29-1 to TRBJ2-1; a weak D match, TRBD2 (5 bases). The ends were cut back, 3 bases at V and 0 bases at J, with 12 bases in the middle. Germline-derived CDR1 and CDR2 are SQVTM and ANQGSEA. The CDR3 covers 15 residues. As DNA, the CDR3 is TGCAGCGTTGACGGGGAAGCCAGCTCCTACAATGAGCAGTTCTTC. Its protein is CSVDGEASSYNEQFF.

The chain combines TRBV4-2 with TRBJ2-5; D might be TRBD1 or TRBD2, each matching 5 bases. Germline CDR1 and CDR2: LGHNA and YNFKEQ. The CDR3 sequence is 15 residues long. The germline V and J ends were trimmed by 3 bases and 5 bases, with 16 bases remaining between them. The CDR3 reads CASSQRDGSEETQYF. The CDR3 nucleotides read TGTGCCAGCAGCCAGAGGGACGGGTCGGAGGAGACCCAGTACTTC.

The chain combines TRBV6-8 with TRBJ2-7; D gene unclear. This CDR3 is built from 14 residues. V lost 3 bases and J 2 bases, leaving 11 bases between the germline ends. The germline CDR1 and CDR2 sequences are MNHGY and SAAAGT. CDR3 sequence (DNA): TGTGCCAGCAGTTATGAGTCCGAGACCTACGAGCAGTACTTC. This encodes CASSYESETYEQYF.

A few counts support this clonotype. The chain is built from TRBV4-1 and TRBJ1-6; D gene unclear. Germline assignment: CDR1 MGHRA and CDR2 YSYEKL. The ends were cut back, 3 bases at V and 5 bases at J, with 11 bases in the middle. CDR3 length equals 15 residues. The CDR3 nucleotides read TGCGCCAGCAGCCAGACATTCCCAAATAATTCACCCCTCCACTTT. As protein: CASSQTFPNNSPLHF.

The chain has TRBV2 and TRBJ1-5; D possibly corresponds to TRBD1 (6 bases). This CDR3 contains 16 residues. V gave up 3 bases and J gave up 2 bases, with 14 bases separating them. CDR1 and CDR2 (germline): SNHLY, FYNNEI. The CDR3 region is CASSDPRGGGNQPQHF. CDR3 sequence (DNA): TGTGCCAGCAGTGACCCCAGGGGAGGCGGCAATCAGCCCCAGCATTTT.

This clonotype has only a few counts. This chain's CDR3 is CASSPVGRGPTDTQYF. In nucleotides, the CDR3 is TGTGCCAGCAGCCCCGTGGGGAGGGGGCCCACAGATACGCAGTATTTT. The chain has TRBV7-2 and TRBJ2-3; D is tentatively TRBD1 or TRBD2 (7 bases each). This CDR3 has 16 residues. Deletions cut 5 bases from V and 2 bases from J, with 17 bases between. The V gene's germline CDR1 is SGHTA and CDR2 FQGNSA.

Written as DNA, the CDR3 is TGTGCCAGCAGTTTTGGGCAGGGAACTTCACCCCTCCACTTT. As protein: CASSFGQGTSPLHF. The rearrangement uses TRBV28 and TRBJ1-6; the D gene is possibly TRBD1 (5 bases). The V end was cut by 3 bases, the J end by 9 bases, with 12 bases between. Looked up from germline, CDR1 is MDHEN and CDR2 is SYDVKM. This CDR3 comprises 14 residues. The full variable domain, rest sourced from reference TRBV28 and TRBJ1-6, is DVKVTQSSRYLVKRTGEKVFLECVQDMDHENMFWYRQDPGLGLRLIYFSYDVKMKEKGDIPEGYSVSREKKERFSLILESASTNQTSMYLCASSFGQGTSPLHFGNGTRLTVT.

This clonotype was picked up many times. V usage is TRBV7-6 and J usage is TRBJ2-1, with 7 positions matching TRBD2. Germline-derived CDR1 and CDR2 are SGHVS and FNYEAQ. The trim removed 4 bases at V and 7 bases at J, leaving 1 base unmatched. The CDR3 is 12 amino acids. The CDR3 DNA is TGTGCCAGCAGCTACGGGGGGAATGAGCAGTTCTTC. Translated: CASSYGGNEQFF.